The source of this T cell receptor beta chain is a study of T cells in Graves' hyperthyroidism and ophthalmopathy. This clonotype appeared a few times. The source material, RNA transcripts, was used to amplify TCR beta CDR3 regions. The HTBI primer set served for first-round RT-PCR of the TCR CDR3. From the multiplex PCR reads, TCRdb called clonotypes with MiXCR, one entry per CDR3 protein. The sample holds 550,000 to 800,000 distinct CDR3 sequences, 15% to 20% seen once. The CDR3 spans 15 residues. CDR1 and CDR2 (germline): SGHKS, YYEKEE (reference sequence). The trim removed 4 bases at V and 4 bases at J, leaving 8 bases unmatched.

The chain is built from TRBV5-5 and TRBJ2-3; 8 nucleotides align to TRBD2. The sequence was obtained from a man between 45 and 60 years old with Graves' hyperthyroidism. Specimen: blood. The CDR3 region is CASSQQDGRADTQYF. The CDR3 region has the DNA TGTGCCAGCAGCCAACAGGACGGGAGGGCAGATACGCAGTATTTT.